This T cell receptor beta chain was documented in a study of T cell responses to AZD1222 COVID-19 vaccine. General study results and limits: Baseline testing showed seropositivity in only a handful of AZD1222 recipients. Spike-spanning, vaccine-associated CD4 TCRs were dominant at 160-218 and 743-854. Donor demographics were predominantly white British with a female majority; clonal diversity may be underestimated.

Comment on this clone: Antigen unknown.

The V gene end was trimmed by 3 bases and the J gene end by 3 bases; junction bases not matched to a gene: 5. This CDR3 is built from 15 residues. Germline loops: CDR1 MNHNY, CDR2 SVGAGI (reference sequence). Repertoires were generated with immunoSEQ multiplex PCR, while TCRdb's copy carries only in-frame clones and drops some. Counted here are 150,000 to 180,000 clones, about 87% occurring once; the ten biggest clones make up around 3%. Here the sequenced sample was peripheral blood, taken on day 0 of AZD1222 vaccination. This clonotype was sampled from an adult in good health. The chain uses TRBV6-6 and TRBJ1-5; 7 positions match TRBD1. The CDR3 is CASSYEGASNQPQHF. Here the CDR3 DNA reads TGTGCCAGCAGTTATGAGGGGGCATCCAATCAGCCCCAGCATTTT.